This record concerns one T cell receptor beta chain sequence. Its target antigen remains unknown. The sample holds no much larger clone one base away, and base qualities are not on file. The CDR3 runs 12 amino acids, cysteine and phenylalanine included. The only DNA kept is the CDR3, 36 bases in frame from the first base. Between the V and J ends, shortened by 7 bases and 5 bases respectively, the junction contains 12 bases. The germline V gene (reference sequence) yields MNHEY for CDR1 and SMNVEV for CDR2. This sample stems from a study of post-analysis software for immune sequencing data (dated by TCRdb to the mid-2010s). Study-wide context: The recorded disease courses included relapsing-remitting, secondary progressive and progressive-relapsing multiple sclerosis, and some patients had no subtype annotation. The multiple sclerosis patient repertoires were compared with 10 or so previously published healthy control repertoires from donors aged about 6 to 26 years. A subset of samples was prepared in parallel using single-end sample barcoding, then pooled and co-amplified after Illumina adapter ligation.

General conclusions and limits of the study: A handful of TRBV segments, including TRBV5-6, TRBV5-1 and TRBV20-1, were significantly more frequent in patients than controls. The multiple sclerosis patient group was slightly younger than the control group. Direct clustering with F measure revealed strong co-clustering of samples prepared in the same batch, which led to a batch-effect correction. Multiple sclerosis patients had significantly lower normalized Chao1 diversity than controls, a result that suggests substantial peripheral T-cell clonal expansion.

To demonstrate the VDJtools post-analysis software, TCR beta repertoires were profiled from the peripheral blood of about 14 young patients with multiple sclerosis. The patients with multiple sclerosis were children and adolescents between about 6 and 15 years of age. The method was PCR. The run used an Illumina HiSeq 2500. To reduce PCR and sequencing biases, unique molecular identifiers were built into the TCR beta cDNA libraries. Every 1 to 10 million input T cells yielded approximately 500,000 cDNA molecules, meaning each molecule approximated one T cell. The patient libraries were prepared and sequenced with the same protocol used for the earlier healthy control dataset. Samples belonging to the same batch were prepared together, multiplexed and sequenced on a shared HiSeq lane. Regarding the original processing steps: MIGEC handled the raw barcoded reads, throwing out single-read molecular identifier groups before consensus assembly and CDR3 extraction. Clonotype tables were post-analysed with VDJtools, and diversity was normalized by down-sampling all datasets to the smallest sample size. To correct batch-related cross-sample contamination, repertoire overlap clustering matched CDR3 amino acid sequences but not nucleotide sequences. TCRdb reworked the public reads: Q25 trimming with fastp, MiXCR clone assembly, productive beta chains retained. Each record represents a unique CDR3 protein, reported with the most common genes and DNA among its rows. TCRdb assigned the V and J calls; the authors' analysis was not used. The sample includes around 710,000 distinct CDR3 sequences, with around 42% observed a single time. The ten top clones hold approximately 5% of the sample.

This TCR was recovered from a girl between 10 and 17 years old with multiple sclerosis. The sequence links TRBV27 to TRBJ2-7, with the D call perhaps TRBD1 or TRBD2, each one matching 5 bases. The sequenced sample consisted of blood. CDR3 region: CASTGPTHEQYF. The DNA sequence is given as TGTGCCAGCACGGGGCCGACGCACGAGCAGTACTTC.